The rows below give T cell receptor beta chains drawn from one sample of a study of blood T cell repertoires in COVID-19. TCRdb's copy holds only in-frame clones and misses some; the assay was immunoSEQ multiplex PCR. The table lists over 150,000 clones, about 85% of them singletons. Sequenced sample: peripheral blood. Receptors were obtained from a man in his forties with acute or convalescent COVID-19. Each CDR3 is given with its conserved first and last residue. The D gene is left open where the match is weak. Size tells how often a clone was seen (once, few, many) or the class of an expanded clone, and some rows leave it out.

cdr3_aa cdr3_nt d_call j_call clone_size cdr3_length v_call
CATSGTGNTGELFF TGCGCCACCTCCGGGACAGGGAACACCGGGGAGCTGTTTTTT TRBD1 TRBJ2-2 . 14 TRBV5-1
CAWSEGLAPRFEQYF TGTGCCTGGAGTGAGGGACTAGCACCCCGTTTCGAGCAGTACTTC TRBD2 TRBJ2-7 . 15 TRBV30
CASSVGENTEAFF TGTGCCAGCAGTGTAGGGGAGAACACTGAAGCTTTCTTT . TRBJ1-1 . 13 TRBV2
CASSFKGGGDNEQFF TGTGCCAGCAGTTTTAAAGGAGGAGGGGACAATGAGCAGTTCTTC . TRBJ2-1 . 15 TRBV6-6
CASSLDKYEQYF TGCGCCAGCAGCTTGGACAAATACGAGCAGTACTTC . TRBJ2-7 . 12 TRBV5-1
CAIRDSSTDTQYF TGTGCCATCAGGGACAGTAGCACAGATACGCAGTATTTT . TRBJ2-3 once 13 TRBV10-3
CSVARDNSVNEQFF TGCAGCGTTGCTAGGGACAATTCGGTCAATGAGCAGTTCTTC . TRBJ2-1 . 14 TRBV29-1
CASSHLAGPYQETQYF TGTGCCAGTAGCCATCTAGCGGGGCCGTACCAAGAGACCCAGTACTTC TRBD2 TRBJ2-5 . 16 TRBV19
CASSQNGGKTQYF TGTGCCAGCAGCCAAAACGGGGGGAAGACGCAGTATTTT TRBD2 TRBJ2-3 . 13 TRBV3-1/TRBV3-2
CASSLFGYSTDTQYF TGTGCCAGCAGCTTATTCGGGTATAGCACAGATACGCAGTATTTT . TRBJ2-3 . 15 TRBV11-2
CASSPVVTYEQYF TGTGCCAGCAGTCCGGTCGTGACCTACGAGCAGTACTTC . TRBJ2-7 . 13 TRBV28
CASSFIRGTGVSEAFF TGTGCCAGCAGTTTCATCAGGGGGACAGGGGTGTCTGAAGCTTTCTTT TRBD1 TRBJ1-1 few 16 TRBV28
CASSDDAGTFAEQYF TGTGCCAGCAGTGATGACGCGGGGACTTTCGCCGAGCAGTACTTC . TRBJ2-7 . 15 TRBV2
CARDGTGGNYGYTF TGTGCCAGGGATGGGACAGGGGGCAACTATGGCTACACCTTC TRBD1 TRBJ1-2 . 14 TRBV19
CASSISAGHEQFF TGTGCCAGTAGTATTTCGGCGGGGCATGAGCAGTTCTTC . TRBJ2-1 few 13 TRBV19
CASSYTRQADEQYF TGTGCCAGCAGTTACACCCGACAGGCTGACGAGCAGTACTTC . TRBJ2-7 . 14 TRBV6-5
CASSFNYRGNYGYTF TGTGCCAGCAGCTTCAATTACAGGGGTAACTATGGCTACACCTTC TRBD1 TRBJ1-2 . 15 TRBV11-2
CASSYRGYGYTF TGTGCCAGCAGTTACAGGGGCTATGGCTACACCTTC TRBD1 TRBJ1-2 . 12 TRBV12-3/TRBV12-4
CASSHHTDYNEQFF TGTGCCAGCAGCCACCATACAGACTACAATGAGCAGTTCTTC . TRBJ2-1 . 14 TRBV7-2
CASSDREAGELFF TGTGCCAGCAGTGACAGGGAGGCCGGGGAGCTGTTTTTT . TRBJ2-2 . 13 TRBV2
CASREVSANTGELFF TGTGCCAGCCGGGAGGTCTCCGCGAACACCGGGGAGCTGTTTTTT TRBD2 TRBJ2-2 . 15 TRBV7-2
CASRPGGTGELFF TGTGCCAGCAGGCCCGGGGGGACCGGGGAGCTGTTTTTT TRBD2 TRBJ2-2 . 13 TRBV12-3/TRBV12-4
CASSNTGISEAFF TGCGCCAGCAGCAATACAGGGATCTCTGAAGCTTTCTTT . TRBJ1-1 once 13 TRBV5-1
CASSKANSYNEQFF TGTGCCAGCAGCAAAGCCAATTCCTACAATGAGCAGTTCTTC . TRBJ2-1 . 14 TRBV14
CASSLGDRRDGYTF TGTGCCAGCAGCTTGGGGGACAGGAGGGATGGCTACACCTTC TRBD1 TRBJ1-2 . 14 TRBV5-8
CASSYNRDRGGYTF TGTGCCAGCAGTTACAACCGGGACAGGGGTGGCTACACCTTC TRBD1 TRBJ1-2 . 14 TRBV6-5
CSASQTFGGGNTIYF TGCAGTGCTAGTCAGACCTTCGGAGGGGGAAACACCATATATTTT . TRBJ1-3 . 15 TRBV20-1
CASSMTRSYEQYF TGTGCCAGTAGTATGACACGTTCCTACGAGCAGTACTTC . TRBJ2-7 once 13 TRBV19
CASSPAGWGGDTEAFF TGCGCCAGCAGCCCCGCGGGCTGGGGAGGGGACACTGAAGCTTTCTTT . TRBJ1-1 . 16 TRBV5-1
CASSRGGTEAFF TGTGCCAGCAGCCGGGGGGGCACTGAAGCTTTCTTT . TRBJ1-1 . 12 TRBV28
CASSSGDRTNTEAFF TGTGCCAGCAGTTCAGGGGATAGGACGAACACTGAAGCTTTCTTT . TRBJ1-1 . 15 TRBV6-6
CASSPGADPGYTF TGTGCCAGCTCACCGGGGGCAGATCCTGGCTACACCTTC . TRBJ1-2 . 13 TRBV18
CASSYTNGGSTEAFF TGTGCCAGCAGTTACACAAACGGCGGCAGCACTGAAGCTTTCTTT . TRBJ1-1 few 15 TRBV6-5
CASNGQGVTYEQYF TGTGCCAGCAATGGACAGGGGGTCACCTACGAGCAGTACTTC TRBD1 TRBJ2-7 . 14 TRBV2
CASGLVEGLVSYNEQFF TGTGCTAGTGGTTTGGTAGAAGGACTAGTCTCCTACAATGAGCAGTTCTTC TRBD2 TRBJ2-1 . 17 TRBV12-5
CASSDHSPLVYF TGTGCCAGCAGTGATCACAGTCCCCTCGTATATTTT . TRBJ1-3 . 12 TRBV6-1
CASGTEYGYTF TGTGCCAGCGGCACGGAGTATGGCTACACCTTC . TRBJ1-2 . 11 TRBV11-1
CASSAMSAAPYGYTF TGTGCCAGTAGTGCTATGTCAGCGGCCCCCTATGGCTACACCTTC . TRBJ1-2 . 15 TRBV19
CASSSAMLTGVYNEQFF TGTGCCAGCAGCTCAGCCATGTTGACAGGCGTCTACAATGAGCAGTTCTTC . TRBJ2-1 . 17 TRBV11-2
CASSHGQVDYGYTF TGTGCCAGCAGCCATGGACAGGTCGACTATGGCTACACCTTC TRBD1 TRBJ1-2 few 14 TRBV5-8
CASSEGLADYNEQFF TGCGCCAGCAGCGAGGGACTAGCGGACTACAATGAGCAGTTCTTC TRBD2 TRBJ2-1 . 15 TRBV5-1
CASSPRQEFGNTIYF TGTGCCAGCAGCCCCCGACAGGAATTTGGAAACACCATATATTTT . TRBJ1-3 once 15 TRBV9
CASSPLGGGSSEEQFF TGTGCCAGTAGCCCCCTAGGGGGGGGCTCTTCGGAAGAGCAGTTCTTC . TRBJ2-1 . 16 TRBV19
CASSYLGTGKSPLHF TGTGCCAGCAGCTACCTTGGGACAGGGAAATCACCCCTCCACTTT TRBD1 TRBJ1-6 . 15 TRBV5-6
CASSLEGGPNEKLFF TGTGCCAGCAGCTTGGAGGGAGGGCCTAATGAAAAACTGTTTTTT . TRBJ1-4 . 15 TRBV5-5
CASSGTGGGYEAFF TGTGCCAGCAGCGGTACAGGGGGAGGTTATGAAGCTTTCTTT TRBD1 TRBJ1-1 . 14 TRBV5-8
CASSPGTGRYGYTF TGTGCCAGCAGCCCAGGGACAGGGAGATATGGCTACACCTTC TRBD1 TRBJ1-2 many 14 TRBV11-2
CAWSVQGSSYNSPLHF TGTGCCTGGAGTGTACAGGGAAGCTCCTATAATTCACCCCTCCACTTT . TRBJ1-6 . 16 TRBV30
CASSFFVSNQPQHF TGTGCCAGCAGCTTTTTCGTTAGCAATCAGCCCCAGCATTTT . TRBJ1-5 . 14 TRBV7-8
CASSYGGEGIQYF TGTGCCAGCAGTTACGGGGGGGAAGGGATTCAGTACTTC TRBD2 TRBJ2-4 . 13 TRBV6-2/TRBV6-3
CASSLVIGTSSNQPQHF TGTGCCAGCAGCCTTGTCATCGGGACAAGTAGCAATCAGCCCCAGCATTTT . TRBJ1-5 . 17 TRBV5-8
CASSPRDREGYEQYF TGTGCCAGCTCACCGAGGGACAGGGAGGGCTACGAGCAGTACTTC TRBD1 TRBJ2-7 once 15 TRBV18
CASSQTLPRTGGFWGPQHF TGCGCCAGCAGTCAAACCCTACCCCGGACGGGGGGCTTCTGGGGGCCCCAGCATTTT . TRBJ1-5 . 19 TRBV23-1
CAWSRGRGNTEAFF TGTGCCTGGAGTAGGGGAAGGGGGAACACTGAAGCTTTCTTT . TRBJ1-1 . 14 TRBV30
CAISDRSDRETQYF TGTGCCATCAGTGATAGGTCTGACAGGGAGACCCAGTACTTC . TRBJ2-5 . 14 TRBV10-3